The clone carrying this T cell receptor (beta chain) was detected ten times or more. Original analysis: Sequenced samples showed a median of around 93,000 TCRs each, with counts running from around 20,000 to 690,000. TCRdb independently ran MiXCR on the RACE reads; one entry per CDR3 protein. It is TCRdb's table, rather than the study itself, that gives the V and J calls and clone size. The table has around 260,000 distinct CDR3 sequences, about 9% seen once. This specimen belongs to a study of human T cells and chemical hapten exposure. Looking at the study overall: DPC at 2% was the sensitizing agent, placed on 2 cm by 2 cm of upper inner arm skin.

The junction had 9 bases not matched to a gene; V was cut back by 0 bases and J by 7 bases. Looked up from germline, CDR1 is ENHRY and CDR2 is SYGVKD. The CDR3 runs to 15 residues. Specified time point: pre-sensitization, week 0. The treatment denotes: therapeutic diphenylcyclopropenone sensitization with weekly scalp DPC. Someone pulled total RNA out of unfractionated whole blood. The J gene is TRBJ2-7, the V gene TRBV10-3, with 7 positions matching TRBD2. This receptor was taken from a middle-aged woman with alopecia areata. Some clones in this sample may be carry-over from other donors' samples. The material was whole blood, obtained in connection with sensitization to the hapten diphenylcyclopropenone (DPC). The CDR3 spells CAISESWTRLEEQYF. CDR3 coding DNA: TGTGCCATCAGTGAGTCTTGGACTAGGTTGGAGGAGCAGTACTTC.